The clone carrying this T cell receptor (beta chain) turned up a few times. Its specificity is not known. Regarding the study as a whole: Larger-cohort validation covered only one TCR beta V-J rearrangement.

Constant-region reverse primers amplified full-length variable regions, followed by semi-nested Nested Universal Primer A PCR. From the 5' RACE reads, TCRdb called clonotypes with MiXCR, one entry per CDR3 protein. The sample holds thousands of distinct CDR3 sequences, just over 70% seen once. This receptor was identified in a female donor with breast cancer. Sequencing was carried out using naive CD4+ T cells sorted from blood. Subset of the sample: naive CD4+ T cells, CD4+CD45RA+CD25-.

In DNA, the CDR3 is TGTGCCAGCAGTTTAGGTCTAGCGGGGGTGCAGTATTTT. It translates to CASSLGLAGVQYF. The chain couples TRBV12-3 or TRBV12-4 to TRBJ2-3; TRBD2 matches at 10 bases. The CDR3 extends over 13 amino acids. Trimming took 1 base from V and 11 from J; bases not matched to a gene: 3.